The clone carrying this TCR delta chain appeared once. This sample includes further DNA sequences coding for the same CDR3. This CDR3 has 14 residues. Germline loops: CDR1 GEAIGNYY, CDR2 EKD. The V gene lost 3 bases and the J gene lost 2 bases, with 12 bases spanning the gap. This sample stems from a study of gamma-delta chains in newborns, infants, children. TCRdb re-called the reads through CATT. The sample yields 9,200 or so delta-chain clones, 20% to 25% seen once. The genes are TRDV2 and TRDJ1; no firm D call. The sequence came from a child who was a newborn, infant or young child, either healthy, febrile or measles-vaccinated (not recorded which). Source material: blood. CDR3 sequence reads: CACDPLKGTDKLIF. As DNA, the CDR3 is TGTGCCTGTGACCCTCTGAAAGGGACCGATAAACTCATCTTT.